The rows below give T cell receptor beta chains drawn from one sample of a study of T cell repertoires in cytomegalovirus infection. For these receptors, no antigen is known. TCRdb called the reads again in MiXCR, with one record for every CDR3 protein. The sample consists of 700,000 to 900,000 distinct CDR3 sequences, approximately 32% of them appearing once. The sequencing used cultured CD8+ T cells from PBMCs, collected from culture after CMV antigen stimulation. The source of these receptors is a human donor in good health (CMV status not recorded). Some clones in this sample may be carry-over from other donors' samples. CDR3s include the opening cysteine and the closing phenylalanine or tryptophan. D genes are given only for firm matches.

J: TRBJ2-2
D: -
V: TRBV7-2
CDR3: CASSLEGGVAGELFF

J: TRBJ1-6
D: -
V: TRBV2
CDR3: CASSELEGGHNSPLHF

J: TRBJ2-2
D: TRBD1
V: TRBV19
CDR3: CASRRDRANTGELFF

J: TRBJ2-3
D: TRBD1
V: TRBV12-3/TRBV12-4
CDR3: CASSPRGRKISTDTQYF

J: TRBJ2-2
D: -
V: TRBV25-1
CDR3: CAVGKGTGELFF

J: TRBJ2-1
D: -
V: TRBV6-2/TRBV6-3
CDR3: CASTDGGPLNEQFF

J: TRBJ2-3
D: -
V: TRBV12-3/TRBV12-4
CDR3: CASSLQGDTQYF

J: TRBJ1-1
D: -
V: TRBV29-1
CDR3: CSVAGGMAEAFF

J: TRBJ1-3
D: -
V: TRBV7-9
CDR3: CATDRPETGNTIYF

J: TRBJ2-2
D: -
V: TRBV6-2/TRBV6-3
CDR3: CASSRQAILEDTGELFF

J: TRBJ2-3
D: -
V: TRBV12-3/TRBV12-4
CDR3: CASTLRGRDTQYF

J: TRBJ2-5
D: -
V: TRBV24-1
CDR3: CATSDLNGVETQYF

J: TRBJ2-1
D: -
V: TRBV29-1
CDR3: CSVDNYNEQFF

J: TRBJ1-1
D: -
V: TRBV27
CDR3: CASSPSGWTEAFF

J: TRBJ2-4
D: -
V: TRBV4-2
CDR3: CASSHPTGTLKNIQYF

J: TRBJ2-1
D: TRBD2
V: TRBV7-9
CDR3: CASSPRWGGWYNEQFF

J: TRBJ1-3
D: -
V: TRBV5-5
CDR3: CASSLQGDYSGNTIYF

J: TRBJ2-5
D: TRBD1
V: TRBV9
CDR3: CASSVEGGQGLQETQYF

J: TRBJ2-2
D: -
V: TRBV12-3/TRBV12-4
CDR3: CASSSTGLTGELFF

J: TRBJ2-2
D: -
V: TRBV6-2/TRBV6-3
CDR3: CASSYRPATTAELFF

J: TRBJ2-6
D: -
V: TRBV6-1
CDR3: CASRPLIPSGANVLTF

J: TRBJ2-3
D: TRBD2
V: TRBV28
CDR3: CASSWASGGDTQYF

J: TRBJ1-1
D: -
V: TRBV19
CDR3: CAPYLVQYTEAFF

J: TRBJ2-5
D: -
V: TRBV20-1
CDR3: CSAPRPIQETQYF

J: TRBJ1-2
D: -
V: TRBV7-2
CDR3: CASSPGGGVDGYTF

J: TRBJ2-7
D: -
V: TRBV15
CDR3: CATSRDLAPRGYEQYF

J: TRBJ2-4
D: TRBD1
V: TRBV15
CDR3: CATSTSTGGSKNIQYF

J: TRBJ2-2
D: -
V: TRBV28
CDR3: CASSLRGRKTGELFF